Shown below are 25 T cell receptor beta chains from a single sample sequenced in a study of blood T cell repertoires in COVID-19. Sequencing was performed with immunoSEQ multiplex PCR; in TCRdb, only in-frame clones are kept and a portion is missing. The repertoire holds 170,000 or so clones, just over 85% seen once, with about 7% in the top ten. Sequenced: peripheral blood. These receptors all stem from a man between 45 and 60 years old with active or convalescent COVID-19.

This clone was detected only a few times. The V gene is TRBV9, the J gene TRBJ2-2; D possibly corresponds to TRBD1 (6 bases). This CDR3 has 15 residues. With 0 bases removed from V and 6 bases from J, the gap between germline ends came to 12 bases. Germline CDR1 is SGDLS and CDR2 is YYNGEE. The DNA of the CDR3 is TGTGCCAGCAGCGTAGCCTTACAGGGCGCCGGGGAGCTGTTTTTT. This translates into CASSVALQGAGELFF.

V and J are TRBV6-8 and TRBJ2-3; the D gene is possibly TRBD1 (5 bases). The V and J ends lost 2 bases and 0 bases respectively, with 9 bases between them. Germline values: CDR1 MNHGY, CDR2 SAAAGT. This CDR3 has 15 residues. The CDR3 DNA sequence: TGTGCCAGCAGTTACGCCCGGACAAGCACAGATACGCAGTATTTT. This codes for CASSYARTSTDTQYF.

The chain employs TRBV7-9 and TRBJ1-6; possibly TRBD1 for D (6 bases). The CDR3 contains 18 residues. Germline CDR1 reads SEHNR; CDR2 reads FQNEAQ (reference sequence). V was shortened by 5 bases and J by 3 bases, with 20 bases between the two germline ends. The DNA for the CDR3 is TGTGCCAGCAGCGGCTTTGCGGGGGGGCTAAGCTATAATTCACCCCTCCACTTT. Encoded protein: CASSGFAGGLSYNSPLHF.

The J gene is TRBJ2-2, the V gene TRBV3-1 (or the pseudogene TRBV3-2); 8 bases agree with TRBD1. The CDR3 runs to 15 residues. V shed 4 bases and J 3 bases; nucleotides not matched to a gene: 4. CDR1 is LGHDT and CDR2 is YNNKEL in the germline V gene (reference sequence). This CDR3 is CASSRGQGDTGELFF. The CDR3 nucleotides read TGTGCCAGCAGCCGCGGACAGGGAGACACCGGGGAGCTGTTTTTT.

The CDR3 coding sequence is TGTGCCAGTAGTATAAGTAGGACACCCAATGAGCAGTTCTTC. This gives the protein CASSISRTPNEQFF. The V and J genes are TRBV19 and TRBJ2-1, with a weak D call TRBD1 (5 bases). Between the trimmed V and J ends, which lost 2 bases and 6 bases, there was a span of 11 bases. Germline lookup yields CDR1 LNHDA and CDR2 SQIVND (reference sequence). The CDR3 consists of 14 residues.

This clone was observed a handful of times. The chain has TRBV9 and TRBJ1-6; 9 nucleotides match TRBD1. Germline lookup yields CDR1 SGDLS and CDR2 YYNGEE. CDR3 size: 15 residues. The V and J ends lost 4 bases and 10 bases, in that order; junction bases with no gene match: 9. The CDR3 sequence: CASSQRGQGGSPLHF. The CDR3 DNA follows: TGTGCCAGCAGCCAGAGGGGACAGGGAGGATCACCCCTCCACTTT. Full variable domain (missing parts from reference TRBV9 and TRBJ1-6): DSGVTQTPKHLITATGQRVTLRCSPRSGDLSVYWYQQSLDQGLQFLIQYYNGEERAKGNILERFSAQQFPDLHSELNLSSLELGDSALYFCASSQRGQGGSPLHFGNGTRLTVT.

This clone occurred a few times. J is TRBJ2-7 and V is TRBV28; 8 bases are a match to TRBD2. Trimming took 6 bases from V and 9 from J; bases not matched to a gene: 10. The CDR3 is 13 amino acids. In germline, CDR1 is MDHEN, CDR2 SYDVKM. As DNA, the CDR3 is TGTGCCAGCAGCGGACCGGGAGGGCCAGGGCAGTACTTC. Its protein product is CASSGPGGPGQYF.

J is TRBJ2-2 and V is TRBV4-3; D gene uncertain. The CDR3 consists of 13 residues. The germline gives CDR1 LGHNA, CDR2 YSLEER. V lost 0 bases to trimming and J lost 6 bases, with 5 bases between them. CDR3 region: CASSQDSAGELFF. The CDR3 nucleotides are TGCGCCAGCAGCCAAGATTCGGCCGGGGAGCTGTTTTTT.

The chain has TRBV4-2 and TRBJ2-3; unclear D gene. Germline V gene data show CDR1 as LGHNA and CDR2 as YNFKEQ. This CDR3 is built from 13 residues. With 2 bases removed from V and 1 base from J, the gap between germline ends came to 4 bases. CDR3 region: CASSQLGTDTQYF. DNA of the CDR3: TGTGCCAGCAGCCAACTAGGCACAGATACGCAGTATTTT.

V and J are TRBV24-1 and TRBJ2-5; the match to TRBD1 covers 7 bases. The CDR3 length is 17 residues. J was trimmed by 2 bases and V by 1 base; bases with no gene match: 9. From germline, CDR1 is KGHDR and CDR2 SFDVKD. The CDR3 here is CATSDFGQESIQETQYF. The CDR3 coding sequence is TGTGCCACCAGTGATTTCGGACAGGAATCTATACAAGAGACCCAGTACTTC.

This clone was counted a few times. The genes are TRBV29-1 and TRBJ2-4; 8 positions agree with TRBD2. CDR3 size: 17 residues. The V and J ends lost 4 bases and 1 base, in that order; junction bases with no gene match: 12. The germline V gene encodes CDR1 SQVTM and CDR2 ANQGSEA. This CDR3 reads CSVGYLGRGVAKNIQYF. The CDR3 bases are TGCAGCGTTGGGTATCTTGGGCGGGGGGTGGCCAAAAACATTCAGTACTTC.

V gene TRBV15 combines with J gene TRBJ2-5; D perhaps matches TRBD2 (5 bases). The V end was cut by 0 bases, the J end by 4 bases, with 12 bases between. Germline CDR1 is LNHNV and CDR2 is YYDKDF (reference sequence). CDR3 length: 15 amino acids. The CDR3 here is CATSRDGSSLETQYF. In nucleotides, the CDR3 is TGTGCCACCAGCAGAGATGGCTCTAGCCTAGAGACCCAGTACTTC. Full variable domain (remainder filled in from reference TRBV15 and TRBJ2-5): DAMVIQNPRYQVTQFGKPVTLSCSQTLNHNVMYWYQQKSSQAPKLLFHYYDKDFNNEADTPDNFQSRRPNTSFCFLDIRSPGLGDTAMYLCATSRDGSSLETQYFGPGTRLLVL.

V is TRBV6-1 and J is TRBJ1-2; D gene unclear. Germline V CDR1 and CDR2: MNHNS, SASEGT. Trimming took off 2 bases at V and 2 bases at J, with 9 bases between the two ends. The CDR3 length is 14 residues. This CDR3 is CASSEPGRNYGYTF. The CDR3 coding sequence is TGTGCCAGCAGTGAACCGGGTCGGAACTATGGCTACACCTTC.

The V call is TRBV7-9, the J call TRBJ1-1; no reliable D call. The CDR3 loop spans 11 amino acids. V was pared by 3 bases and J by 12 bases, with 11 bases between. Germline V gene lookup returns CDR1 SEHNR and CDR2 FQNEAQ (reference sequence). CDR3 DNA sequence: TGTGCCAGCAGCTTCCCAGAGCGGTCTTTCTTT. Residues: CASSFPERSFF.

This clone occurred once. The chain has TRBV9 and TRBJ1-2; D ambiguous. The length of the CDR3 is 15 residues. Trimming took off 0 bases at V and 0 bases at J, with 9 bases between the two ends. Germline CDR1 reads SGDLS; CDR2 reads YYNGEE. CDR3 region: CASSVAQDSNYGYTF. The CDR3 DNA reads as TGTGCCAGCAGCGTAGCCCAGGACTCTAACTATGGCTACACCTTC.

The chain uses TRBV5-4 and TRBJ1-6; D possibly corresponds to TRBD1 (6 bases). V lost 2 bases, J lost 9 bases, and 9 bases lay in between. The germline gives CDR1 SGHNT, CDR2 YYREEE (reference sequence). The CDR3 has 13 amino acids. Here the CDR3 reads CASSFLQGSPLHF. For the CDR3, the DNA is TGTGCCAGCAGCTTTTTACAGGGTTCACCCCTCCACTTT.

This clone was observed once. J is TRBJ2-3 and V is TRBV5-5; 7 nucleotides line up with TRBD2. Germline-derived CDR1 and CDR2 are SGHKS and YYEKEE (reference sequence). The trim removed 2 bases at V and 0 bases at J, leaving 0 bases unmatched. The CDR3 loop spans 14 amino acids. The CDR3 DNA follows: TGTGCCAGCAGCTTTAGCGGGAGCACAGATACGCAGTATTTT. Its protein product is CASSFSGSTDTQYF. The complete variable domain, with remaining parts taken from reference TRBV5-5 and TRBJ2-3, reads DAGVTQSPTHLIKTRGQQVTLRCSPISGHKSVSWYQQVLGQGPQFIFQYYEKEERGRGNFPDRFSARQFPNYSSELNVNALLLGDSALYLCASSFSGSTDTQYFGPGTRLTVL.

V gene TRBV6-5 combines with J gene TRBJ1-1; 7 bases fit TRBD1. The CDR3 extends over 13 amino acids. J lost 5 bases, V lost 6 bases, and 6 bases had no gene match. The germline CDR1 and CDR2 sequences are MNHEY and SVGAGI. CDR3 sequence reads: CASSDRVGTEAFF. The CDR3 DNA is TGTGCCAGCAGCGACAGGGTTGGGACTGAAGCTTTCTTT.

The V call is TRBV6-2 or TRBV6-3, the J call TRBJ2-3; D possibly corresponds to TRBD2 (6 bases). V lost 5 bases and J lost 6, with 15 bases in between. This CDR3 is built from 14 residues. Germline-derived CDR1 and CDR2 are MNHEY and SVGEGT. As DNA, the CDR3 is TGTGCCAGCAGTGCGACTAGTACAATGGATACGCAGTATTTT. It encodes CASSATSTMDTQYF.

The CDR3: CAWAVTSGNTIYF. The CDR3, as DNA: TGTGCCTGGGCGGTTACCTCTGGAAACACCATATATTTT. This chain connects TRBV30 to TRBJ1-3, with no clear D. CDR1 GTSNPN and CDR2 SVGIG come from the germline V gene (reference sequence). V was cut by 5 bases and J by 0 bases, with 8 bases left in between. This CDR3 is built from 13 residues. Full variable domain (missing parts from reference TRBV30 and TRBJ1-3): SQTIHQWPATLVQPVGSPLSLECTVEGTSNPNLYWYRQAAGRGLQLLFYSVGIGQISSEVPQNLSASRPQDRQFILSSKKLLLSDSGFYLCAWAVTSGNTIYFGEGSWLTVV.

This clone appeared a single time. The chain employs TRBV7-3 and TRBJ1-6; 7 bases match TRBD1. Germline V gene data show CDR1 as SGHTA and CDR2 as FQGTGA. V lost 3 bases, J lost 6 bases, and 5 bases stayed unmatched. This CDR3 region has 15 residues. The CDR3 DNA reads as TGTGCCAGCAGCTTTACAGGGGACCCTAATTCACCCCTCCACTTT. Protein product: CASSFTGDPNSPLHF. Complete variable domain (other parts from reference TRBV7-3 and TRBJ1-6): GAGVSQTPSNKVTEKGKYVELRCDPISGHTALYWYRQSLGQGPEFLIYFQGTGAADDSGLPNDRFFAVRPEGSVSTLKIQRTERGDSAVYLCASSFTGDPNSPLHFGNGTRLTVT.

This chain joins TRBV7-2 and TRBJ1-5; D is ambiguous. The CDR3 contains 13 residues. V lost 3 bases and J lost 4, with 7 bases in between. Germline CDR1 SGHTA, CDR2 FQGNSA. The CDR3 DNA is TGTGCCAGCAGCTTGTCCGTGAATCAGCCCCAGCATTTT. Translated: CASSLSVNQPQHF.

CDR3 sequence (DNA): TGTGCCAGCAGCTTAGTTCGTCAGGGGGCCCACGAGCAGTACTTC. Translating it yields CASSLVRQGAHEQYF. The chain recombines TRBV7-9 with TRBJ2-7; the match to TRBD1 covers 8 bases. CDR3 size: 15 residues. The junction had 7 bases not matched to a gene; V was cut back by 1 base and J by 5 bases. The germline gives CDR1 SEHNR, CDR2 FQNEAQ (reference sequence).

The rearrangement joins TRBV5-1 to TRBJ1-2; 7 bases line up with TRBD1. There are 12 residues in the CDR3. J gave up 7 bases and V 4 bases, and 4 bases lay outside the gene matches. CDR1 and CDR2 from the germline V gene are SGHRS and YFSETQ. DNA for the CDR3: TGCGCCAGCAGCCCCACAGGGGCTGGCTACACCTTC. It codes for CASSPTGAGYTF.

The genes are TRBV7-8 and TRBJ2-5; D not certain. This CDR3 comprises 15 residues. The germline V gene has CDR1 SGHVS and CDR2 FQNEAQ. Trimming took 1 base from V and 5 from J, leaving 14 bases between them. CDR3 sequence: CASSLEFAAWETQYF. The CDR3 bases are TGTGCCAGCAGCTTAGAGTTCGCGGCTTGGGAGACCCAGTACTTC. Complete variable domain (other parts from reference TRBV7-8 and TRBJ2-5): GAGVSQSPRYKVAKRGQDVALRCDPISGHVSLFWYQQALGQGPEFLTYFQNEAQLDKSGLPSDRFFAERPEGSVSTLKIQRTQQEDSAVYLCASSLEFAAWETQYFGPGTRLLVL.